This T cell receptor (beta chain) was sequenced in a study of blood T cell repertoires in COVID-19. The germline CDR1 and CDR2 sequences are LGHDT and YNNKEL (reference sequence). With 0 bases clipped from V and 3 bases from J, the junction kept 8 bases outside the gene matches. The CDR3 length is 17 residues. In the source study's methods: Amplification of reference gene primers was used by the study to estimate nucleated cell counts. Here immunoSEQ multiplex PCR was the method, and the copy in TCRdb shows in-frame clones only, minus some. V, J and clone size reflect that table, while D and trimming were determined from the DNA. The sample includes under 75,000 clones, 79% of them seen just once.

Material for sequencing was peripheral blood. This TCR was recovered from a woman aged 55-70 years with acute or convalescent COVID-19. The rearrangement uses TRBV3-1 (or the pseudogene TRBV3-2) and TRBJ2-3, with 8 positions matching TRBD2. The CDR3 reads CASSQDSSGGLTDTQYF. The CDR3, as DNA: TGTGCCAGCAGCCAAGATTCGAGCGGGGGACTGACAGATACGCAGTATTTT.